The 13 T cell receptor beta chains in this list originate from one sample, sequenced in a study of OX40 agonist ivuxolimab in advanced cancers. Repertoires were generated with immunoSEQ multiplex PCR, while TCRdb's copy carries only in-frame clones and drops some. The sample records 40,000 to 60,000 clones, about 80% being singletons. Sequencing used CD4+ or CD8+ T cells sorted from blood, obtained in a trial of the OX40 agonist ivuxolimab. All receptors derive from an adult with an advanced solid tumor such as melanoma, head and neck, liver or kidney cancer.

To note about this clone: The junction and the germline gene differ at one end; a read error may be behind it. The gene calls are TRBV29-1 and TRBJ1-2, with 7 nucleotides matching TRBD1. This CDR3 contains 14 residues. Per the germline V gene, CDR1 is SQVTM and CDR2 is ANQGSEA. The CDR3 bases are TGCAGCGTTGTAGTCCCAGGGGGAGATTATGGCTACATCTTC. It codes for CSVVVPGGDYGYIF.

The chain links TRBV5-1 to TRBJ2-5; 14 positions agree with TRBD2. V dropped 4 bases and J dropped 1; count of bases not matched to a gene: 6. The CDR3 contains 17 residues. The V gene's germline CDR1 is SGHRS and CDR2 YFSETQ. CDR3 sequence (DNA): TGCGCCAGCAGCCTCGGGACTAGCGGGGGCTTCCAAGAGACCCAGTACTTC. This translates into CASSLGTSGGFQETQYF.

The chain carries TRBV7-9 and TRBJ2-3; 13 nucleotides line up with TRBD2. Germline-derived CDR1 and CDR2 are SEHNR and FQNEAQ (reference sequence). The V gene end was trimmed by 4 bases and the J gene end by 2 bases; junction bases not matched to a gene: 3. This CDR3 is 16 amino acids long. CDR3 DNA: TGTGCCAGCAGCTCGGGACTAGCGGGGACCACAGATACGCAGTATTTT. This encodes CASSSGLAGTTDTQYF.

V and J are TRBV4-1 and TRBJ1-2; D might be TRBD1 (6 bases). V dropped 1 base and J dropped 7 bases, with 16 bases sitting between them. Germline V gene lookup returns CDR1 MGHRA and CDR2 YSYEKL. The CDR3 consists of 15 residues. CDR3 sequence reads: CASSQAPGDRTGYTF. DNA for the CDR3: TGCGCCAGCAGCCAAGCACCAGGGGACCGTACTGGCTACACCTTC.

The chain is built from TRBV18 and TRBJ2-5; D not certain. The CDR3 length is 12 residues. Trimming pared 4 bases from V and 4 bases from J, leaving 7 bases between. Germline V gives CDR1 KGHSH, CDR2 LQKENI. CDR3 sequence: CASSQQRETQYF. The CDR3 bases are TGTGCCAGCTCACAACAGCGAGAGACCCAGTACTTC.

V and J are TRBV7-9 and TRBJ1-6, with 7 bases aligning to TRBD1. The CDR3 length is 15 residues. V dropped 1 base and J dropped 5; count of bases not matched to a gene: 2. Per the germline V gene, CDR1 is SEHNR and CDR2 is FQNEAQ (reference sequence). CDR3 DNA: TGTGCCAGCAGCTTAGGGGGGACAGATAATTCACCCCTCCACTTT. It yields the protein CASSLGGTDNSPLHF.

This clone has just a few counts. This CDR3 reads CASSVFGTGGNEKLFF. The CDR3 coding sequence is TGCGCCAGCAGCGTATTCGGGACAGGGGGTAATGAAAAACTGTTTTTT. The chain combines TRBV5-1 with TRBJ1-4; TRBD1 matches 11 bases. V was pared by 4 bases and J by 4 bases, with 6 bases of the junction left unmatched. CDR1 is SGHRS, CDR2 YFSETQ, per germline. The CDR3 loop spans 16 amino acids.

The genes are TRBV6-1 and TRBJ2-1; the match to TRBD2 covers 8 bases. The CDR3 length is 16 residues. Per the germline V gene, CDR1 is MNHNS and CDR2 is SASEGT. V was pared by 0 bases and J by 7 bases, with 8 bases of the junction left unmatched. CDR3 DNA: TGTGCCAGCAGTGAAGCCCTCGCGGGGGGCTGGAATGAGCAGTTCTTC. This translates into CASSEALAGGWNEQFF.

The chain joins TRBV5-1 to TRBJ1-5; 7 bases agree with TRBD1. V shed 0 bases, J shed 0 bases, and the junction held 3 bases outside the gene matches. CDR1 is SGHRS and CDR2 is YFSETQ in the germline V gene. The CDR3 runs to 16 residues. The CDR3 reads CASSLGTGDSNQPQHF. The CDR3 DNA sequence: TGCGCCAGCAGCTTGGGGACAGGAGATAGCAATCAGCCCCAGCATTTT.

V and J are TRBV6-1 and TRBJ1-6; no reliable D call. With 0 bases removed from V and 9 bases from J, the gap between germline ends came to 12 bases. The CDR3 contains 15 residues. Germline V CDR1 and CDR2: MNHNS, SASEGT. CDR3 DNA sequence: TGTGCCAGCAGTGAAGCCGATGGGTCGGGTTCACCCCTCCACTTT. Translation: CASSEADGSGSPLHF.

The chain combines TRBV12-5 with TRBJ2-1; 9 bases map to TRBD2. CDR1 is LGHNT, CDR2 FRNRAP, per germline. Losses at the gene ends were 5 bases for V and 7 bases for J; bases not matched to a gene: 12. The CDR3 spans 16 residues. This CDR3 reads CASGPSPGRGGNEQFF. CDR3 DNA sequence: TGTGCTAGTGGTCCCTCCCCTGGGCGGGGGGGTAATGAGCAGTTCTTC.

This sequence joins TRBV7-6 and TRBJ2-7; D possibly uses TRBD1 or TRBD2 (5 bases each). V dropped 0 bases and J dropped 2 bases, with 11 bases sitting between them. This CDR3 region has 15 residues. Per germline, CDR1 SGHVS and CDR2 FNYEAQ. CDR3 region: CASSLASGGPYEQYF. CDR3 nucleotides: TGTGCCAGCAGCTTAGCGTCTGGGGGACCCTACGAGCAGTACTTC.

The V gene is TRBV7-2, the J gene TRBJ2-5, with 8 bases lining up with TRBD2. J was trimmed by 3 bases and V by 6 bases; bases with no gene match: 6. The CDR3 runs 14 residues. Germline loops: CDR1 SGHTA, CDR2 FQGNSA. The CDR3 loop is CASSRGGRKETQYF. CDR3 sequence (DNA): TGTGCCAGCAGTCGGGGGGGCCGAAAAGAGACCCAGTACTTC.